This T cell receptor (beta chain) appears in the sequencing data of a study of T cell changes during pregnancy in multiple sclerosis. Sequencing used immunoSEQ multiplex PCR; TCRdb keeps in-frame clones, though not all of them. The sample lists 40,000 to 55,000 clones, 75% to 90% occurring once. This clone occurred once. The CDR3 covers 12 residues. Germline CDR1 and CDR2: SEHNR and FQNEAQ (reference sequence). The V and J ends lost 8 bases and 2 bases respectively, with 8 bases between them. This sample comprised CD8+ T cells from peripheral blood mononuclear cells, obtained in the second trimester of pregnancy. This sequence was found in a female donor with multiple sclerosis, enrolled in a pregnancy study. V is TRBV7-9 and J is TRBJ2-3; no definite D call. This CDR3 reads CASDGDTDTQYF. The CDR3 nucleotides are TGTGCCAGCGACGGAGACACAGATACGCAGTATTTT.